Following are 5 T cell receptor beta chains from one sample sequenced in a study of T cell responses to AZD1222 COVID-19 vaccine. Profiled with immunoSEQ multiplex PCR; TCRdb holds only in-frame clones, not every one. The sample contains roughly 150,000 clones, 90% to 95% of which appear only once. The sequences come from peripheral blood, collected on day 0 of AZD1222 vaccination. These TCRs come from an adult in good health.

The rearrangement joins TRBV6-6 to TRBJ2-7; possible D gene TRBD1, 6 bases. The ends were cut back, 2 bases at V and 0 bases at J, with 8 bases in the middle. CDR1 and CDR2 (germline): MNHNY, SVGAGI (reference sequence). CDR3 length equals 14 residues. CDR3 nucleotides: TGTGCCAGCAGTTACAGGGGGAGCTCCTACGAGCAGTACTTC. Protein product: CASSYRGSSYEQYF.

The chain links TRBV19 to TRBJ2-3, with a possible D match to TRBD1 (6 bases). This CDR3 comprises 14 residues. Germline CDR1 reads LNHDA; CDR2 reads SQIVND (reference sequence). Trimming took off 5 bases at V and 6 bases at J, with 15 bases between the two ends. In nucleotides, the CDR3 is TGTGCCAGTAGTCCGCCAGGGGTTTCGGATACGCAGTATTTT. This codes for CASSPPGVSDTQYF.

J is TRBJ1-2 and V is TRBV19; weak D call: TRBD1 (6 bases). This CDR3 contains 13 residues. Germline CDR1 reads LNHDA; CDR2 reads SQIVND (reference sequence). Trimming took off 4 bases at V and 7 bases at J, with 13 bases between the two ends. The CDR3 loop reads CASSTGYRAGYTF. The CDR3 coding sequence is TGTGCCAGTAGTACAGGATACAGGGCTGGCTACACCTTC.

The V call is TRBV3-1 (or the pseudogene TRBV3-2), the J call TRBJ1-6, with D possibly being TRBD1 (5 bases). Trimming shortened V by 5 bases and J by 9 bases, and 11 bases separated the two germline ends. Germline V gene sequence: CDR1 LGHDT, CDR2 YNNKEL (reference sequence). This CDR3 is built from 13 residues. CDR3 in amino acids: CASSLGRISPLHF. CDR3 nucleotides: TGTGCCAGCAGCTTGGGACGGATTTCACCCCTCCACTTT.

The V gene is TRBV27, the J gene TRBJ1-2; 9 bases are a match to TRBD1. V was pared by 6 bases and J by 1 base, with 0 bases of the junction left unmatched. The CDR3 has 13 amino acids. The germline CDR1 and CDR2 sequences are MNHEY and SMNVEV (reference sequence). CDR3 sequence (DNA): TGTGCCAGCAGGGGACAGGGTAACTATGGCTACACCTTC. Its protein product is CASRGQGNYGYTF.